A single sample gave rise to the 27 T cell receptor beta chains below, sequenced in a study of cytomegalovirus exposure and HLA in healthy donors. PCR was performed using 60 Vbeta and 13 Jbeta primers. This table comes from immunoSEQ multiplex PCR, and its TCRdb copy is limited to in-frame clones, with some not included. The specimen's table records tens of thousands of clones. The material sequenced was PBMCs. The receptors shown here come from a man aged 18 to 29 in good health and CMV-seropositive.

V and J are TRBV19 and TRBJ2-7, with 11 nucleotides matching TRBD1. This CDR3 contains 15 residues. Trimming cost V 1 base and J 4 bases; bases outside gene matches: 3. Germline values: CDR1 LNHDA, CDR2 SQIVND (reference sequence). The CDR3 spells CASSIAGTGGYEQYF. The DNA of the CDR3 is TGTGCCAGTAGTATAGCTGGGACAGGGGGGTACGAGCAGTACTTC.

This chain connects TRBV2 to TRBJ2-7; D remains ambiguous. The CDR3 runs 13 residues. The V and J ends lost 2 bases and 4 bases respectively, with 9 bases between them. In germline, CDR1 is SNHLY, CDR2 FYNNEI. Here the CDR3 reads CASSERALYEQYF. CDR3 DNA: TGTGCCAGCAGTGAACGAGCCCTTTACGAGCAGTACTTC. The whole variable domain, remainder taken from reference TRBV2 and TRBJ2-7, is EPEVTQTPSHQVTQMGQEVILRCVPISNHLYFYWYRQILGQKVEFLVSFYNNEISEKSEIFDDQFSVERPDGSNFTLKIRSTKLEDSAMYFCASSERALYEQYFGPGTRLTVT.

CDR3 sequence (DNA): TGTGCCAGCAGCGAGACAGGGGGCAACTATGGCTACACCTTC. Its translation: CASSETGGNYGYTF. The chain couples TRBV6-1 to TRBJ1-2; TRBD1 aligns across 10 bases. This CDR3 has 14 residues. Germline-derived CDR1 and CDR2 are MNHNS and SASEGT. Trimming cost V 6 bases and J 2 bases; bases outside gene matches: 3.

This rearrangement joins TRBV5-6 to TRBJ1-1; no definite D call. CDR3 length: 14 residues. Trimming stripped 1 base from V and 3 bases from J, with 10 bases between. Germline V gene lookup returns CDR1 SGHDT and CDR2 YYEEEE. CDR3 DNA sequence: TGTGCCAGCAGCTTGTGGCCCCATGACACTGAAGCTTTCTTT. It translates to CASSLWPHDTEAFF.

The chain has TRBV4-1 and TRBJ1-5; tentatively, D is TRBD1 (6 bases). CDR1 is MGHRA, CDR2 YSYEKL, per germline. The CDR3 length is 14 residues. Trimming removed 3 bases at V and 6 bases at J, with 12 bases between. The CDR3 loop reads CASSQSRGGQPQHF. The CDR3 DNA reads as TGCGCCAGCAGCCAGTCCAGGGGCGGTCAGCCCCAGCATTTT.

The V call is TRBV27, the J call TRBJ2-1, with D possibly TRBD2 on 6 matching bases. CDR1 is MNHEY, CDR2 SMNVEV, per germline (reference sequence). Trimming removed 6 bases at V and 4 bases at J, with 16 bases between. The CDR3 extends over 15 amino acids. CDR3 nucleotides: TGTGCCAGCAGCTCTACGATAGCGGAATACAATGAGCAGTTCTTC. Residues: CASSSTIAEYNEQFF.

The V gene is TRBV7-3, the J gene TRBJ1-5; 7 bases align to TRBD1. CDR1 is SGHTA and CDR2 is FQGTGA in the germline V gene. V was clipped by 1 base and J by 5 bases; unmatched bases: 11. The CDR3 runs to 17 residues. CDR3 DNA sequence: TGTGCCAGCAGCTTAAACGTGAGACAGGGTGAGTATCAGCCCCAGCATTTT. It is translated as CASSLNVRQGEYQPQHF. The whole variable domain, filled in from reference TRBV7-3 and TRBJ1-5, reads GAGVSQTPSNKVTEKGKYVELRCDPISGHTALYWYRQSLGQGPEFLIYFQGTGAADDSGLPNDRFFAVRPEGSVSTLKIQRTERGDSAVYLCASSLNVRQGEYQPQHFGDGTRLSIL.

V and J are TRBV4-1 and TRBJ2-3; TRBD1 matches at 8 bases. CDR1 and CDR2 (germline): MGHRA, YSYEKL. This CDR3 is built from 16 residues. With V trimmed by 0 bases and J by 5 bases, 7 bases remained unmatched. CDR3 coding DNA: TGCGCCAGCAGCCAAGAGCAGGGGGCCGGGGGAGATACGCAGTATTTT. Translation gives CASSQEQGAGGDTQYF.

The chain recombines TRBV6-4 with TRBJ2-3; D not certain. CDR3 length: 16 residues. Germline-derived CDR1 and CDR2 are MRHNA and SNTAGT. Trimming stripped 3 bases from V and 2 bases from J, with 15 bases between. The CDR3 sequence is CASSEGAVGVTDTQYF. The CDR3 DNA is TGTGCCAGCAGTGAAGGTGCTGTGGGCGTCACAGATACGCAGTATTTT.

The chain has TRBV15 and TRBJ2-1, with 7 bases lining up with TRBD1. In germline, CDR1 is LNHNV, CDR2 YYDKDF (reference sequence). V lost 1 base to trimming and J lost 1 base; unmatched junction nucleotides: 4. CDR3 size: 16 residues. The CDR3 reads CATSRGGTESYNEQFF. The CDR3 DNA sequence: TGTGCCACCAGCAGAGGGGGGACAGAATCCTACAATGAGCAGTTCTTC.

This rearrangement joins TRBV5-1 to TRBJ1-1; 8 bases agree with TRBD1. The ends lost 2 bases at V and 7 bases at J; junction bases unmatched: 4. This CDR3 region has 13 residues. Germline V gene data show CDR1 as SGHRS and CDR2 as YFSETQ. The CDR3 nucleotides read TGCGCCAGCAGCTTAGACAGGGGAGATGAAGCTTTCTTT. As protein: CASSLDRGDEAFF.

This chain uses TRBV30 with TRBJ1-2; possible D gene TRBD1, 5 bases. Germline assignment: CDR1 GTSNPN and CDR2 SVGIG (reference sequence). Trimming took 4 bases from V and 6 from J, leaving 12 bases between them. The CDR3 covers 12 residues. CDR3 bases: TGTGCCTGGATAGGGGAAGGGAATGGCTACACCTTC. Protein sequence: CAWIGEGNGYTF. Together with reference TRBV30 and TRBJ1-2, the CDR3 gives the full variable domain: SQTIHQWPATLVQPVGSPLSLECTVEGTSNPNLYWYRQAAGRGLQLLFYSVGIGQISSEVPQNLSASRPQDRQFILSSKKLLLSDSGFYLCAWIGEGNGYTFGSGTRLTVV.

This chain uses TRBV6-1 with TRBJ1-5; D may be TRBD1 (5 bases). Germline assignment: CDR1 MNHNS and CDR2 SASEGT. The V and J ends lost 1 base and 7 bases respectively, with 14 bases between them. This CDR3 contains 15 residues. The CDR3 DNA reads TGTGCCAGCAGTGAAGGTTTCTGGGGCGAGCAGCCCCAGCATTTT. It translates to CASSEGFWGEQPQHF.

The rearrangement uses TRBV6-1 and TRBJ1-1; perhaps TRBD1 as D (5 bases). Germline V lookup: CDR1 MNHNS, CDR2 SASEGT. CDR3 size: 14 residues. The germline V and J ends were trimmed by 3 bases and 5 bases, with 13 bases remaining between them. Here the CDR3 DNA reads TGTGCCAGCAGTGAGACGACAGCTTTAACTGAAGCTTTCTTT. As protein: CASSETTALTEAFF.

The J gene is TRBJ2-7, the V gene TRBV5-1; weak D call: TRBD1 (6 bases). CDR1 and CDR2 from the germline V gene are SGHRS and YFSETQ. Trimming removed 1 base at V and 2 bases at J, with 13 bases between. The CDR3 consists of 15 residues. DNA of the CDR3: TGCGCCAGCAGCTTGTCAGGGGCCTCAGCCTACGAGCAGTACTTC. As protein: CASSLSGASAYEQYF.

This chain connects TRBV19 to TRBJ1-5; D may be TRBD1 (6 bases). In germline, CDR1 is LNHDA, CDR2 SQIVND (reference sequence). Trimming shortened V by 2 bases and J by 4 bases, and 24 bases separated the two germline ends. The CDR3 is 19 amino acids. CDR3 nucleotides: TGTGCCAGTAGTATACCCGAGGGGACATTCACCATAGCAAATCAGCCCCAGCATTTT. As protein: CASSIPEGTFTIANQPQHF.

This chain connects TRBV7-9 to TRBJ1-2; TRBD1 agrees at 7 bases. Looked up from germline, CDR1 is SEHNR and CDR2 is FQNEAQ (reference sequence). J lost 8 bases, V lost 4 bases, and 7 bases had no gene match. The CDR3 length is 13 residues. The CDR3 region is CASSYGTERGYTF. CDR3 DNA: TGTGCCAGCAGCTACGGGACAGAGCGAGGCTACACCTTC. Using reference TRBV7-9 and TRBJ1-2 for the parts outside the CDR3, the full variable domain is DTGVSQNPRHKITKRGQNVTFRCDPISEHNRLYWYRQTLGQGPEFLTYFQNEAQLEKSRLLSDRFSAERPKGSFSTLEIQRTEQGDSAMYLCASSYGTERGYTFGSGTRLTVV.

The CDR3 protein is CASSLGGYEQYF. CDR3 in DNA: TGTGCCAGCAGTTTGGGGGGCTACGAGCAGTACTTC. The J gene is TRBJ2-7, the V gene TRBV28, with D perhaps matching TRBD2 (6 bases). V lost 3 bases and J lost 3, with 6 bases in between. This CDR3 is 12 amino acids long. Per germline, CDR1 MDHEN and CDR2 SYDVKM.

With respect to this clone: Compared with germline, one end of the junction differs, possibly owing to a read error. This chain links TRBV4-1 with TRBJ2-2; 10 bases are a match to TRBD1. This CDR3 contains 15 residues. Germline V CDR1 and CDR2: MGHRA, YSYEKL. The CDR3 nucleotides are TGCGCCCGCAGCCCTGGACAGGGGGTCACCGGGGAGCTGTTTTTT. Its protein is CARSPGQGVTGELFF.

The chain is built from TRBV5-6 and TRBJ1-1; D is perhaps TRBD1 (5 bases). The length of the CDR3 is 17 residues. The V end was cut by 4 bases, the J end by 0 bases, with 19 bases between. Germline CDR1 and CDR2: SGHDT and YYEEEE. CDR3 loop: CASSHGALRSLNTEAFF. The CDR3, as DNA: TGTGCCAGCAGCCATGGGGCATTGAGGTCCTTGAACACTGAAGCTTTCTTT.

This rearrangement joins TRBV28 to TRBJ2-7; the D gene is possibly TRBD1 (7 bases). This CDR3 has 15 residues. CDR1 MDHEN and CDR2 SYDVKM come from the germline V gene. V was shortened by 4 bases and J by 2 bases, with 15 bases between the two germline ends. This chain's CDR3 is CASSYRGLSAYEQYF. CDR3 DNA: TGTGCCAGCAGTTACAGGGGACTTTCTGCCTACGAGCAGTACTTC.

The J gene is TRBJ2-3, the V gene TRBV28; 7 positions agree with TRBD2. J lost 2 bases, V lost 10 bases, and 6 bases had no gene match. This CDR3 spans 13 amino acids. Germline V CDR1 and CDR2: MDHEN, SYDVKM. This chain's CDR3 is CATSGGNTDTQYF. In DNA form, the CDR3 reads TGTGCCACCTCCGGGGGGAACACAGATACGCAGTATTTT.

V and J are TRBV10-1 and TRBJ1-1; TRBD1 matches 7 bases. CDR3 size: 14 residues. V gave up 4 bases and J gave up 10 bases; unmatched junction bases: 12. CDR1 is WNHNN, CDR2 SYGVQD, per germline (reference sequence). The CDR3 DNA is TGCGCCAGCAGTGCCTCTGGACAGGTACTGGGAGCTTTCTTT. Translation gives CASSASGQVLGAFF.

The chain employs TRBV2 and TRBJ1-5, with 8 bases that match TRBD1. V lost 10 bases and J lost 4; bases outside the gene matches: 3. The CDR3 runs to 12 residues. Germline-derived CDR1 and CDR2 are SNHLY and FYNNEI. DNA of the CDR3: TGTGCCACACGGACAGGGAATCAGCCCCAGCATTTT. As protein: CATRTGNQPQHF.

The chain uses TRBV11-3 and TRBJ2-3; TRBD1 matches 10 bases. The ends lost 4 bases at V and 2 bases at J; junction bases unmatched: 6. Germline lookup yields CDR1 SGHNT and CDR2 YENEEA. This CDR3 is 16 amino acids long. CDR3 loop: CASSSRDRGSTDTQYF. CDR3 sequence (DNA): TGTGCCAGCAGCTCGCGGGACAGGGGTTCCACAGATACGCAGTATTTT.

The chain joins TRBV29-1 to TRBJ2-1, with 7 bases aligning to TRBD2. CDR1 SQVTM and CDR2 ANQGSEA come from the germline V gene. The CDR3 has 13 residues. CDR3 sequence reads: CWGGESSYNEQFF. In DNA form, the CDR3 reads TGCTGGGGGGGGGAAAGCTCCTACAATGAGCAGTTCTTC.

This chain connects TRBV13 to TRBJ2-5; TRBD2 matches 16 bases. Germline CDR1 is PRHDT and CDR2 is FYEKMQ (reference sequence). Trimming removed 4 bases from V and 2 bases from J; junction bases left unmatched: 10. This CDR3 is built from 19 residues. The CDR3 DNA follows: TGTGCCAGCAGCTACTCCGGGACTAGCGGGGGGGCCCTTCAAGAGACCCAGTACTTC. Translating gives CASSYSGTSGGALQETQYF.